The 5 T cell receptor beta chains below were found in one sample sequenced in a study of regulatory T cells in long-lasting Graves disease. Time point given: newly diagnosed GD, antithyroid drugs for less than 3 months. TCR sequences were obtained from RNA taken from PBMCs. Through Arm-PCR of CDR3 regions and iRepertoire HTBI primers, TCR beta libraries were built. TCRdb analysed the multiplex PCR reads with MiXCR anew, one entry per CDR3 protein. The sample holds about 460,000 distinct CDR3 sequences; about 14% are singletons and the top ten take over 15%. This same sample was also part of a study on T cells in Graves' hyperthyroidism and ophthalmopathy.

The material was peripheral blood mononuclear cells (PBMCs), obtained at new diagnosis, from a patient treated with antithyroid drugs. The source is a woman between 50 and 59 years old with Graves disease.

This clonotype was seen a few times. The genes are TRBV28 and TRBJ2-2; TRBD1 agrees at 8 bases. The germline gives CDR1 MDHEN, CDR2 SYDVKM. V trimming: 6 bases; J trimming: 7 bases; junction bases outside the gene matches: 7. This CDR3 is 14 amino acids long. Written as DNA, the CDR3 is TGTGCCAGCAGGATGGACAGGGTGGGCGGGGAGCTGTTTTTT. It specifies CASRMDRVGGELFF.

As to this clonotype: This probably arose from a read error, given a far larger clone one base away. This chain uses TRBV11-3 with TRBJ2-7; D is ambiguous. CDR3 size: 11 residues. Germline CDR1 is SGHNT and CDR2 is YENEEA. CDR3 region: CTSSLGGEQYF. The CDR3 DNA is TGTACCAGCAGCTTAGGTGGCGAGCAGTACTTC.

This clonotype was counted many times. V usage is TRBV20-1 and J usage is TRBJ1-1, with D unclear. Trimming cost V 0 bases and J 3 bases, with 11 bases left between them. Per the germline V gene, CDR1 is DFQATT and CDR2 is SNEGSKA (reference sequence). The CDR3 totals 14 residues. Written as DNA, the CDR3 is TGCAGTGCTAGAGAGGTGAACAGCTACACTGAAGCTTTCTTT. Translated: CSAREVNSYTEAFF.

This chain links TRBV5-4 with TRBJ2-7; the D is unclear. From germline, CDR1 is SGHNT and CDR2 YYREEE (reference sequence). The CDR3 runs 13 residues. V was trimmed by 0 bases and J by 7 bases, leaving 11 bases between them. DNA for the CDR3: TGTGCCAGCAGCTTGGGTAGTCCTAAAGAGCAGTACTTC. It translates to CASSLGSPKEQYF.

This clonotype was counted between two and nine times. The rearrangement links TRBV9 to TRBJ2-1; 14 nucleotides match TRBD2. Per germline, CDR1 SGDLS and CDR2 YYNGEE. V trimming: 1 base; J trimming: 3 bases; junction bases outside the gene matches: 12. The CDR3 consists of 20 residues. Here the CDR3 DNA reads TGTGCCAGCAGCGTATCCGGCAAGGGGACTAGCGGGAGAATCTACAATGAGCAGTTCTTC. Encoded protein: CASSVSGKGTSGRIYNEQFF.